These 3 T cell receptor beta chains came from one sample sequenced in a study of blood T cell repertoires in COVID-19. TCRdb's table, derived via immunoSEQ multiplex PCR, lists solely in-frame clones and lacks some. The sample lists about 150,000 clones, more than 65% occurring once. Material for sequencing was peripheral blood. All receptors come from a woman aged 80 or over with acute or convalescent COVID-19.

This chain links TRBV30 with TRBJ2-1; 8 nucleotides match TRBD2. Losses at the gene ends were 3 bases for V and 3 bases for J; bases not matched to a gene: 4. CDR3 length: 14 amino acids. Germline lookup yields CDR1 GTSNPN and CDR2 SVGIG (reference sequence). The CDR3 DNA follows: TGTGCCTGGAGAGCGGGGGTGTACTACAATGAGCAGTTCTTC. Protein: CAWRAGVYYNEQFF.

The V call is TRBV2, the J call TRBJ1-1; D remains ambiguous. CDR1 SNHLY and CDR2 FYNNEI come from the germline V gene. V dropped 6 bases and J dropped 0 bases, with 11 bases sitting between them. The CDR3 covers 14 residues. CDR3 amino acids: CASRGGQLNTEAFF. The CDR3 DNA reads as TGTGCCAGCAGAGGAGGTCAGCTGAACACTGAAGCTTTCTTT.

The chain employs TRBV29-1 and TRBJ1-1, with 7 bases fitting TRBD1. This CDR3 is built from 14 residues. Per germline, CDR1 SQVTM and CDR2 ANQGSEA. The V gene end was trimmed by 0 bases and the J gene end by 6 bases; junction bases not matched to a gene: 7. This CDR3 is CSVEENRGTAEAFF. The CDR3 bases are TGCAGCGTTGAAGAAAACAGGGGAACGGCTGAAGCTTTCTTT.